Below, 13 T cell receptor beta chains from the same sample are listed, as sequenced in a study of blood T cell repertoires in COVID-19. The repertoire was sequenced with immunoSEQ multiplex PCR; TCRdb's copy has only in-frame clones and lacks some. The data show about 38,000 clones, roughly 90% seen once. The material sequenced was peripheral blood. The receptor source for this set is a human donor in a cohort sampled during active COVID-19.

This clone was seen a single time. The chain carries TRBV28 and TRBJ2-1, with a weak D call TRBD1 (6 bases). Germline V gives CDR1 MDHEN, CDR2 SYDVKM. The CDR3 is 16 amino acids. V lost 7 bases and J 8 bases, leaving 24 bases between the germline ends. CDR3 amino acids: CASTRTGTKGVHEQFF. The CDR3 DNA reads TGTGCCAGCACCAGGACCGGGACCAAGGGGGTGCATGAGCAGTTCTTC.

This rearrangement joins TRBV5-1 to TRBJ2-1; 8 bases fit TRBD2. The germline V gene encodes CDR1 SGHRS and CDR2 YFSETQ. The CDR3 contains 13 residues. Trimming at V came to 5 bases and at J to 7 bases, leaving 5 bases not matched to a gene. CDR3 DNA sequence: TGCGCCAGCAGAATAGCGGGGAATAATGAGCAGTTCTTC. Protein: CASRIAGNNEQFF.

The rearrangement links TRBV7-5 to TRBJ2-1; the D call in the table, TRBD2, was not verified against the DNA. TRBV7-5 is an annotated pseudogene. The CDR3 contains 17 residues. CDR3 sequence reads: CARSFLIAGGNYNEQFF. Written as DNA, the CDR3 is TGTGCCAGAAGCTTTCTAATAGCGGGAGGGAATTACAATGAGCAGTTCTTC.

This clone was detected only a few times. The chain is built from TRBV11-3 and TRBJ2-3, with TRBD2 identical over 10 bases. The V segment lost 5 bases and the J segment 0 bases; nucleotides outside the gene matches: 2. This CDR3 contains 15 residues. CDR1 and CDR2 from the germline V gene are SGHNT and YENEEA. The CDR3 loop reads CASSRGLASTDTQYF. CDR3 bases: TGTGCCAGCAGCCGGGGACTAGCGAGCACAGATACGCAGTATTTT.

The chain combines TRBV5-6 with TRBJ2-5; D is undetermined. V gave up 0 bases and J gave up 1 base, with 7 bases separating them. The CDR3 is 14 residues long. The V gene's germline CDR1 is SGHDT and CDR2 YYEEEE. CDR3 bases: TGTGCCAGCAGCTTGGGGGCGTCCCAAGAGACCCAGTACTTC. It encodes CASSLGASQETQYF.

A few counts support this clone. This sequence joins TRBV28 and TRBJ1-2, with D perhaps matching TRBD1 (6 bases). V gave up 6 bases and J gave up 0 bases, with 11 bases separating them. Germline assignment: CDR1 MDHEN and CDR2 SYDVKM. This CDR3 spans 14 amino acids. CDR3 DNA sequence: TGTGCCAGCAGGCGAGGACAGTCTAACTATGGCTACACCTTC. It yields the protein CASRRGQSNYGYTF.

V gene TRBV5-1 combines with J gene TRBJ1-1, with 8 bases fitting TRBD1. CDR3 length equals 13 residues. The J segment lost 1 base and the V segment lost 5 bases, leaving 1 base of the junction unmatched. The germline V gene has CDR1 SGHRS and CDR2 YFSETQ. CDR3 amino acids: CASRGTGNTEAFF. CDR3 DNA: TGCGCCAGCAGAGGGACAGGGAACACTGAAGCTTTCTTT.

This clone came up once. The chain uses TRBV7-9 and TRBJ2-7, with 9 bases lining up with TRBD2. Germline loops: CDR1 SEHNR, CDR2 FQNEAQ (reference sequence). The CDR3 runs 14 residues. With 4 bases clipped from V and 2 bases from J, the junction kept 3 bases outside the gene matches. CDR3 sequence (DNA): TGTGCCAGCAGCTCTAGCGGGGAAACCTACGAGCAGTACTTC. Its translation: CASSSSGETYEQYF. The full variable domain, in which reference TRBV7-9 and TRBJ2-7 provide the parts outside the CDR3, is DTGVSQNPRHKITKRGQNVTFRCDPISEHNRLYWYRQTLGQGPEFLTYFQNEAQLEKSRLLSDRFSAERPKGSFSTLEIQRTEQGDSAMYLCASSSSGETYEQYFGPGTRLTVT.

The chain links TRBV7-2 to TRBJ2-7, with D maybe TRBD1 (6 bases). Trimming removed 5 bases at V and 1 base at J, with 12 bases between. The CDR3 is 14 residues long. Germline V gene lookup returns CDR1 SGHTA and CDR2 FQGNSA. Written as DNA, the CDR3 is TGTGCCAGCAGCCACTGGACAGATTCCTACGAGCAGTACTTC. Its translation is CASSHWTDSYEQYF.

The genes are TRBV19 and TRBJ2-1, with a possible D match to TRBD2 (6 bases). This CDR3 comprises 13 residues. With 2 bases removed from V and 8 bases from J, the gap between germline ends came to 10 bases. Germline-derived CDR1 and CDR2 are LNHDA and SQIVND (reference sequence). CDR3 coding DNA: TGTGCCAGTAGTATACTAGCGAGGGATGAGCAGTTCTTC. Translation: CASSILARDEQFF. Together with reference TRBV19 and TRBJ2-1, the CDR3 gives the full variable domain: DGGITQSPKYLFRKEGQNVTLSCEQNLNHDAMYWYRQDPGQGLRLIYYSQIVNDFQKGDIAEGYSVSREKKESFPLTVTSAQKNPTAFYLCASSILARDEQFFGPGTRLTVL.

This chain uses TRBV5-6 with TRBJ2-3; 15 bases agree with TRBD2. V gave up 3 bases and J gave up 8 bases; unmatched junction bases: 16. There are 19 residues in the CDR3. Germline loops: CDR1 SGHDT, CDR2 YYEEEE. Here the CDR3 reads CASSSRGLAGGFPPGTQYF. The CDR3 DNA reads as TGTGCCAGCAGCTCCCGCGGACTAGCGGGAGGGTTCCCACCTGGTACGCAGTATTTT. Full variable domain (missing parts from reference TRBV5-6 and TRBJ2-3): DAGVTQSPTHLIKTRGQQVTLRCSPKSGHDTVSWYQQALGQGPQFIFQYYEEEERQRGNFPDRFSGHQFPNYSSELNVNALLLGDSALYLCASSSRGLAGGFPPGTQYFGPGTRLTVL.

The genes are TRBV9 and TRBJ1-2, with D uncertain. Trimming pared 1 base from V and 6 bases from J, leaving 22 bases between. CDR1 is SGDLS, CDR2 YYNGEE, per germline. There are 17 residues in the CDR3. The CDR3 loop reads CASSVNGGPPTEDGYTF. The CDR3 bases are TGTGCCAGCAGCGTAAATGGCGGACCTCCCACGGAGGATGGCTACACCTTC.

This clone is large by share. V gene TRBV7-2 combines with J gene TRBJ1-5; D unresolved. This CDR3 has 13 amino acids. Germline V lookup: CDR1 SGHTA, CDR2 FQGNSA. V was cut by 1 base and J by 7 bases, with 8 bases left in between. The CDR3 reads CASSLERQQPQHF. DNA of the CDR3: TGTGCCAGCAGCTTAGAACGACAACAGCCCCAGCATTTT.